A selection of T cell receptor beta chains follows, all from one sample in a study of blood T cell repertoires in COVID-19. Using immunoSEQ multiplex PCR, the repertoire was profiled, and TCRdb retains in-frame clones only, with some absent. The sample contains 120,000 or so clones, roughly four fifths of which appear only once. What was sequenced was peripheral blood. These receptors were collected from a man aged 55 to 70 with acute or convalescent COVID-19. CDR3s include the opening cysteine and the closing phenylalanine or tryptophan. A D gene is named only where the DNA matches it firmly. Clone size is stated in some rows and not others, as once, few, many or a class when expanded.

V gene: TRBV21-1
D gene: -
clone size: -
J gene: TRBJ2-7
CDR3 DNA: -
CDR3 protein: CASSQVGTGSYEQYF

V gene: TRBV12-3/TRBV12-4
D gene: -
clone size: -
J gene: TRBJ2-3
CDR3 DNA: TGTGCCAGCAGCCCCAGGGTAACAGATACGCAGTATTTT
CDR3 protein: CASSPRVTDTQYF

V gene: TRBV9
D gene: TRBD2
clone size: -
J gene: TRBJ2-3
CDR3 DNA: TGTGCCAGCAGCATCTCCGGGGGACTAGCGGCAAGCACAGATACGCAGTATTTT
CDR3 protein: CASSISGGLAASTDTQYF

V gene: TRBV7-3
D gene: TRBD2
clone size: -
J gene: TRBJ2-2
CDR3 DNA: TGTGCCAGCAGTTTCACTAGCGGGCCTACCGGGGAGCTGTTTTTT
CDR3 protein: CASSFTSGPTGELFF

V gene: TRBV18
D gene: TRBD1
clone size: -
J gene: TRBJ1-5
CDR3 DNA: TGTGCCAGCTCAACAGACAGGGTCTCACCCCAGCATTTT
CDR3 protein: CASSTDRVSPQHF

V gene: TRBV7-8
D gene: -
clone size: -
J gene: TRBJ1-4
CDR3 DNA: TGTGCCAGCAGCCTAGGTCAGGGCTTTAATGAAAAACTGTTTTTT
CDR3 protein: CASSLGQGFNEKLFF

V gene: TRBV5-1
D gene: TRBD1
clone size: -
J gene: TRBJ2-7
CDR3 DNA: TGCGCCAGCACCTCAGACAGGGACGAGCAGTACTTC
CDR3 protein: CASTSDRDEQYF

V gene: TRBV29-1
D gene: TRBD1
clone size: -
J gene: TRBJ2-5
CDR3 DNA: TGCAGCGTTGTGGGACAGCTACAAGAGACCCAGTACTTC
CDR3 protein: CSVVGQLQETQYF

V gene: TRBV10-2
D gene: -
clone size: -
J gene: TRBJ1-1
CDR3 DNA: TGCGCCAGCAGTGAGTCTCGGGGGGTGGTCGAATGGGCTTTCTTT
CDR3 protein: CASSESRGVVEWAFF

V gene: TRBV18
D gene: -
clone size: -
J gene: TRBJ1-1
CDR3 DNA: TGTGCCAGCTCACCACGGACTGGGAACACTGAAGCTTTCTTT
CDR3 protein: CASSPRTGNTEAFF

V gene: TRBV4-1
D gene: -
clone size: -
J gene: TRBJ1-5
CDR3 DNA: TGCGCCAGCAGCTTCAGGACAGAGGGGAATCAGCCCCAGCATTTT
CDR3 protein: CASSFRTEGNQPQHF

V gene: TRBV28
D gene: TRBD1
clone size: -
J gene: TRBJ1-5
CDR3 DNA: TGTGCCAGCAGTTCAGGGGGGACATTCAATCAGCCCCAGCATTTT
CDR3 protein: CASSSGGTFNQPQHF

V gene: TRBV18
D gene: TRBD1
clone size: -
J gene: TRBJ2-4
CDR3 DNA: TGTGCCAGCTCACCGACAGGGGCGACGGACATTCAGTACTTC
CDR3 protein: CASSPTGATDIQYF

V gene: TRBV7-8
D gene: -
clone size: -
J gene: TRBJ2-3
CDR3 DNA: TGTGCCAGCAGCTTAGACGAGAGCGATACGCAGTATTTT
CDR3 protein: CASSLDESDTQYF

V gene: TRBV30
D gene: TRBD1
clone size: -
J gene: TRBJ2-7
CDR3 DNA: TGTGCCTGGAGTTTCGCCCGGACAGGCGTGACCTACGAGCAGTACTTC
CDR3 protein: CAWSFARTGVTYEQYF

V gene: TRBV27
D gene: TRBD2
clone size: -
J gene: TRBJ2-2
CDR3 DNA: TGTGCCAGCAGTTTCTGGTCGGGAGGGAACACCGGGGAGCTGTTTTTT
CDR3 protein: CASSFWSGGNTGELFF

V gene: TRBV5-8
D gene: -
clone size: -
J gene: TRBJ1-6
CDR3 DNA: TGTGCCAGCAGCCCGGGTCCGGACAGACTAAATAATTCACCCCTCCACTTT
CDR3 protein: CASSPGPDRLNNSPLHF

V gene: TRBV29-1
D gene: -
clone size: few
J gene: TRBJ2-1
CDR3 DNA: TGCAGCGTTGCGAGATCAACCGCCAATGAGCAGTTCTTC
CDR3 protein: CSVARSTANEQFF

V gene: TRBV5-4
D gene: TRBD2
clone size: few
J gene: TRBJ2-1
CDR3 DNA: TGTGCCAGCAGCACCCCCGGGACTAGCAGGGAGCAGTTCTTC
CDR3 protein: CASSTPGTSREQFF